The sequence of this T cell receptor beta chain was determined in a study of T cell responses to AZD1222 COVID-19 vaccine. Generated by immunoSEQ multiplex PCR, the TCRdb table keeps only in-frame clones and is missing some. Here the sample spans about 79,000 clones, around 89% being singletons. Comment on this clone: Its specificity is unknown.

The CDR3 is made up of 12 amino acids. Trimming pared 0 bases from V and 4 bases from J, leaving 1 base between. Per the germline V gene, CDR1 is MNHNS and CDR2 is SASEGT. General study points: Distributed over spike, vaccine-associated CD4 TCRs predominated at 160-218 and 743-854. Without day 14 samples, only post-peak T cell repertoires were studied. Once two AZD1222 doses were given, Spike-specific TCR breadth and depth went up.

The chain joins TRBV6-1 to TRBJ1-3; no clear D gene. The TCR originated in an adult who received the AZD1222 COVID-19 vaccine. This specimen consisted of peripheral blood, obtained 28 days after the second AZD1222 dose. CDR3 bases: TGTGCCAGCAGTGAAGCCGGAAACACCATATATTTT. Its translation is CASSEAGNTIYF.